This TCR beta chain is from a study of cytomegalovirus exposure and HLA in healthy donors. This clone occurred a few times. The target antigen is unknown. V lost 8 bases and J lost 9; bases outside the gene matches: 9. The germline V gene encodes CDR1 LNHDA and CDR2 SQIVND (reference sequence). The CDR3 spans 14 residues. 13 Jbeta primers and 60 Vbeta primers were used for the PCR. TCRdb keeps only in-frame clones here, not all; method: immunoSEQ multiplex PCR. The table includes some 190,000 clones, about 80% detected once. General study points: As was reported, the HLA-A and HLA-B alleles of most subjects were accurately predicted from TCR beta sequences.

Material for sequencing was PBMCs. The V and J genes are TRBV19 and TRBJ2-1; 11 bases agree with TRBD2. This receptor was taken from a man between 18 and 29 years old in good health and CMV-seronegative. The CDR3 loop is CASGVAGGPGEQFF. DNA for the CDR3: TGTGCCAGTGGGGTAGCGGGAGGGCCGGGTGAGCAGTTCTTC.